This paragraph covers one T cell receptor (beta chain) sequence. The antigen is unknown. The data originate from a study of graft-versus-host responses after intestinal transplantation. Looking at the study overall: Transplants given to recipients were multivisceral, liver-intestinal, or isolated intestinal. Induction with anti-thymocyte globulin, then tacrolimus and steroids for around three years, was given to all recipients.

Intraepithelial lymphocytes and lamina propria lymphocytes were released through processing of graft tissue. Findings and caveats of the study: Individuals who had graft-donor T cell macrochimerism had allografts that showed high graft-versus-host to host-versus-graft clonal ratios. Recipient-marrow GvH clones were detected, some having first appeared in ileum or blood.

Repertoires were generated with immunoSEQ multiplex PCR, while TCRdb's copy carries only in-frame clones and drops some. The sample includes over 1,500 clones, about 90% of them seen just once. Sequenced material: ileum tissue, taken around nine weeks after transplant. This TCR came from a human patient who received an intestinal transplant, so some T cells may come from the graft donor.

CDR3 loop: CASSLRPAPFRAGITGELFF. As DNA, the CDR3 is TGTGCCAGCAGCTTGCGCCCCGCCCCATTCCGGGCAGGGATCACCGGGGAGCTGTTTTTT. J is TRBJ2-2 and V is TRBV5-5, with D possibly TRBD1 on 5 matching bases. Trimming cost V 1 base and J 4 bases, with 26 bases left between them. Germline CDR1 SGHKS, CDR2 YYEKEE (reference sequence). The length of the CDR3 is 20 residues.